The present entry profiles one T cell receptor beta chain with its context. Its specificity is unknown. The protocol was immunoSEQ multiplex PCR, while the TCRdb copy is restricted to in-frame clones and leaves out a portion. The data show 150,000 or so clones, 70% to 90% seen once. The data originate from a study of T cell responses to AZD1222 COVID-19 vaccine. J was trimmed by 10 bases and V by 4 bases; bases with no gene match: 10. Germline lookup yields CDR1 MNHEY and CDR2 SVGAGI. The CDR3 runs to 14 residues. Findings of the study overall: The span of vaccine-associated CD4 TCRs extended across spike, with dominance at 160-218 and 743-854. Recipients of AZD1222 seropositive at baseline numbered only 6 or 7.

This sequence joins TRBV6-5 and TRBJ1-1, with TRBD1 matching 9 bases. The starting material was peripheral blood, obtained on day 0 of AZD1222 vaccination. This receptor was taken from an adult in good health. CDR3 DNA: TGTGCCAGCAGTTCCTGGGACAGGGTCGGAGGAGCTTTCTTT. This sequence encodes CASSSWDRVGGAFF.